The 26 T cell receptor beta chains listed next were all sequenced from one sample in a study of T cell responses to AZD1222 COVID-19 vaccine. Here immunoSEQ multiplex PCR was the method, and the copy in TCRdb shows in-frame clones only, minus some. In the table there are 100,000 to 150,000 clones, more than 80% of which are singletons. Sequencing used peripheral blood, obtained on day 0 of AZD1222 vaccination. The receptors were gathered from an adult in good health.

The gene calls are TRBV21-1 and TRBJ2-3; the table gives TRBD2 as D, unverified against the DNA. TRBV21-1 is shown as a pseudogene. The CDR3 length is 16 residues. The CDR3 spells CASSKGIAGATDTQYF. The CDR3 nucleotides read TGTGCCAGCAGCAAAGGGATAGCGGGAGCCACAGATACGCAGTATTTT.

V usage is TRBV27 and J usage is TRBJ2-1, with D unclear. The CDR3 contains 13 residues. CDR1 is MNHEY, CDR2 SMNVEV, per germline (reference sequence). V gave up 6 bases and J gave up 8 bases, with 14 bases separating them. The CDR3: CASRRLNRDEQFF. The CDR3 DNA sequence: TGTGCCAGCAGAAGACTTAATAGAGATGAGCAGTTCTTC.

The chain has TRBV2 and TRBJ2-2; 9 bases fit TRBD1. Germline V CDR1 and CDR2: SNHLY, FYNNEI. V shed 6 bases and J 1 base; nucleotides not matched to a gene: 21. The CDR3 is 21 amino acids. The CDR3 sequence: CASRARPGQGYLAGNTGELFF. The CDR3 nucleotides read TGTGCCAGCAGAGCTCGGCCGGGACAGGGATATTTAGCGGGGAACACCGGGGAGCTGTTTTTT.

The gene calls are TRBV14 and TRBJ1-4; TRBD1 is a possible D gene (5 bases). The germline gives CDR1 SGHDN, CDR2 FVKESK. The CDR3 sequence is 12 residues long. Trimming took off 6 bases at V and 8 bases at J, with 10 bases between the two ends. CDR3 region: CASRSRDEKLFF. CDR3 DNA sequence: TGTGCCAGCAGATCGCGGGACGAAAAACTGTTTTTT.

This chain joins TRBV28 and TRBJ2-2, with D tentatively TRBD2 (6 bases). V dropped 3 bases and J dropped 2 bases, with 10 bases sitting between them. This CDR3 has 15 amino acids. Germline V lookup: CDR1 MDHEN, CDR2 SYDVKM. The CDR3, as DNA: TGTGCCAGCAGTTTTGGGGGGTTAAACACCGGGGAGCTGTTTTTT. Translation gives CASSFGGLNTGELFF. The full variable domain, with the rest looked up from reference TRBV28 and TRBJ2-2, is DVKVTQSSRYLVKRTGEKVFLECVQDMDHENMFWYRQDPGLGLRLIYFSYDVKMKEKGDIPEGYSVSREKKERFSLILESASTNQTSMYLCASSFGGLNTGELFFGEGSRLTVL.

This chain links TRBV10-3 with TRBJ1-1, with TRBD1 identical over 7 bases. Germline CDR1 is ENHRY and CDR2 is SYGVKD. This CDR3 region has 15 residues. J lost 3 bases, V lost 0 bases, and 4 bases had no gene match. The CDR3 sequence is CAISESTGVYTEAFF. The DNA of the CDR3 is TGTGCCATCAGTGAGTCCACAGGGGTATACACTGAAGCTTTCTTT.

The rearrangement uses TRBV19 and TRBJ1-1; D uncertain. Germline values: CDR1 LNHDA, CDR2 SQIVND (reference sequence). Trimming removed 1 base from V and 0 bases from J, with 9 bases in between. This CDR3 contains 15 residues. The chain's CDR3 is CASSIGPAVNTEAFF. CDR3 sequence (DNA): TGTGCCAGTAGTATAGGGCCCGCGGTGAACACTGAAGCTTTCTTT.

CDR3 in DNA: TGCGCCAGCAGTGAGTCGATGGGGGGCTTCACTGAAGCTTTCTTT. Translated, it gives CASSESMGGFTEAFF. The J gene is TRBJ1-1, the V gene TRBV10-2, with D tentatively TRBD1 (6 bases). Trimming left V 0 bases short and J 4 bases short, with 12 bases between. The germline CDR1 and CDR2 sequences are WSHSY and SAAADI. The CDR3 runs to 15 residues.

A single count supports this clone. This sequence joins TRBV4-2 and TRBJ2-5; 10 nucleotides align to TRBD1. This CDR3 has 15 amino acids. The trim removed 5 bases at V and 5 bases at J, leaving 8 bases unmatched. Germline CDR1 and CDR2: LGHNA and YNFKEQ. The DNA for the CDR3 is TGTGCCAGCAGCAACCGGGACAGGGGCGGGGAGACCCAGTACTTC. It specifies CASSNRDRGGETQYF.

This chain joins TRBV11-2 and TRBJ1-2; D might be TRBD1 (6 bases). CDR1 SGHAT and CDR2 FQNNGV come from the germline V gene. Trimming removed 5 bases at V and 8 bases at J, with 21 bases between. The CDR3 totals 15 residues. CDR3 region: CASSERDTTYQGYTF. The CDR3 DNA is TGTGCCAGCAGCGAGAGGGACACCACATACCAAGGCTACACCTTC.

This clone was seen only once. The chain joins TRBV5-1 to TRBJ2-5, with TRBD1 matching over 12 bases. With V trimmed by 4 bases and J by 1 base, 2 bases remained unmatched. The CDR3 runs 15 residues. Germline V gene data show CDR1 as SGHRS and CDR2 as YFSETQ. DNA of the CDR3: TGCGCCAGCAGCAGGGGACAGGGGGCCCAAGAGACCCAGTACTTC. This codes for CASSRGQGAQETQYF.

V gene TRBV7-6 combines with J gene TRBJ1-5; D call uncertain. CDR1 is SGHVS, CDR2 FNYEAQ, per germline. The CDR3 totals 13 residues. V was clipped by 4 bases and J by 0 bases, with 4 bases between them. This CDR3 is CASSSDSNQPQHF. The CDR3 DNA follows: TGTGCCAGCAGCTCCGATAGCAATCAGCCCCAGCATTTT. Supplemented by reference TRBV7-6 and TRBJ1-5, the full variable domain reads GAGVSQSPRYKVTKRGQDVALRCDPISGHVSLYWYRQALGQGPEFLTYFNYEAQQDKSGLPNDRFSAERPEGSISTLTIQRTEQRDSAMYRCASSSDSNQPQHFGDGTRLSIL.

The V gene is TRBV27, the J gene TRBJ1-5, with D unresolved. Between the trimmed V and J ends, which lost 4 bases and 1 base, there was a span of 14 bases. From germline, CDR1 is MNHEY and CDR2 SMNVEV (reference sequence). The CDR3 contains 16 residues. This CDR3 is CASSSLVYGSNQPQHF. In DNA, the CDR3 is TGTGCCAGCAGTTCGTTAGTCTATGGAAGCAATCAGCCCCAGCATTTT.

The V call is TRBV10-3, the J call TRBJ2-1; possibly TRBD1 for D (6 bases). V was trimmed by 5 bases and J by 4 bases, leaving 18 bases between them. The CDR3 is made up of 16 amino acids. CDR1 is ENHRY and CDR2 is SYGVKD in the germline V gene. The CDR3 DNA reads TGTGCCATCAGTCCGGGACACGGAGGAAATTACAATGAGCAGTTCTTC. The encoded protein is CAISPGHGGNYNEQFF.

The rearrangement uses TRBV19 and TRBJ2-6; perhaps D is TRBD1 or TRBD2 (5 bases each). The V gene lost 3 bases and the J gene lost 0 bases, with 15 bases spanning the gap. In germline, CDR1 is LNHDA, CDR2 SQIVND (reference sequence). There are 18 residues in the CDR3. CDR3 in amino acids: CASSIPGRKFSGANVLTF. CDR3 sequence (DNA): TGTGCCAGTAGTATCCCGGGACGTAAGTTCTCTGGGGCCAACGTCCTGACTTTC.

The CDR3 region has the DNA TGCGCCAGCAGCTTGGGGACAGTTAAGGCTGACACCATATATTTT. It is translated as CASSLGTVKADTIYF. This rearrangement joins TRBV5-1 to TRBJ1-3; perhaps TRBD1 as D (6 bases). Deletions cut 0 bases from V and 8 bases from J, with 15 bases between. CDR3 size: 15 residues. Germline CDR1 is SGHRS and CDR2 is YFSETQ.

The CDR3 DNA is TGTGCCACCAGCCCAACAGCAAACAATGAGCAGTTCTTC. Translating it yields CATSPTANNEQFF. This chain joins TRBV15 and TRBJ2-1; the D is unclear. This CDR3 comprises 13 residues. From germline, CDR1 is LNHNV and CDR2 YYDKDF (reference sequence). Trimming stripped 5 bases from V and 5 bases from J, with 10 bases between.

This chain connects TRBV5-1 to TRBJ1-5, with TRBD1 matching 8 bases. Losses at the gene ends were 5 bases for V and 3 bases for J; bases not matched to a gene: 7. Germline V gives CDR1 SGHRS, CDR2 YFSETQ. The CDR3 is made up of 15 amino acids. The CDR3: CASSGTGTDNQPQHF. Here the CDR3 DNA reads TGCGCCAGCAGTGGGACAGGAACAGACAATCAGCCCCAGCATTTT.

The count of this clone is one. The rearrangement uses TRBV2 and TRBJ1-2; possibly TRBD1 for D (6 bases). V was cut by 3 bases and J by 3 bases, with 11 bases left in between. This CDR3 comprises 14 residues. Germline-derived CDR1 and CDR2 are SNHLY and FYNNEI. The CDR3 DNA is TGTGCCAGCAGTGACAGGGGAGTAGACTATGGCTACACCTTC. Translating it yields CASSDRGVDYGYTF.

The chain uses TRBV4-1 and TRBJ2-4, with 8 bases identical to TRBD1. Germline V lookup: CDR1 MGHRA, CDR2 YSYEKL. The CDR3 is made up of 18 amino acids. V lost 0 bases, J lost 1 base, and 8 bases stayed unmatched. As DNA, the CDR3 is TGCGCCAGCAGCCAAGATAGAGCCAGGGGGCTGGCCAAAAACATTCAGTACTTC. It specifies CASSQDRARGLAKNIQYF.

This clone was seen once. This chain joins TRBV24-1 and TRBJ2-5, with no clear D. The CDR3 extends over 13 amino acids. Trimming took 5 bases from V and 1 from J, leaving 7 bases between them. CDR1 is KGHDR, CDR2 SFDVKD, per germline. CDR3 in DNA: TGTGCCACCAGTGGGCAGAGCCAAGAGACCCAGTACTTC. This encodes CATSGQSQETQYF.

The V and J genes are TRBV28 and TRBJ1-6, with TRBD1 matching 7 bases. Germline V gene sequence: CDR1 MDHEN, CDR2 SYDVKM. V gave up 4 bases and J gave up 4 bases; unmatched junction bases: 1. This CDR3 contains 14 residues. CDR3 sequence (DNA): TGTGCCAGCAGTTCACAGGGGTATAATTCACCCCTCCACTTT. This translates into CASSSQGYNSPLHF.

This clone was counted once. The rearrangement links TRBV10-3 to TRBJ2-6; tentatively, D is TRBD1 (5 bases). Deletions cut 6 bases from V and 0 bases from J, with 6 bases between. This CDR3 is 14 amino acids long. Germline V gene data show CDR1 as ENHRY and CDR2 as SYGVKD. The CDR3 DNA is TGTGCCATCAGCGACAGCTCTGGGGCCAACGTCCTGACTTTC. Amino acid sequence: CAISDSSGANVLTF.

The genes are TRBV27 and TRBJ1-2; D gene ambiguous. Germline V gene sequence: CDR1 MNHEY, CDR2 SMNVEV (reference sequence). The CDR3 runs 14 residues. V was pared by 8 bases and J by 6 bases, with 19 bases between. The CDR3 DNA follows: TGTGCCAGCCGACGGGGAGGACCTCAACATGGCTACACCTTC. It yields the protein CASRRGGPQHGYTF.

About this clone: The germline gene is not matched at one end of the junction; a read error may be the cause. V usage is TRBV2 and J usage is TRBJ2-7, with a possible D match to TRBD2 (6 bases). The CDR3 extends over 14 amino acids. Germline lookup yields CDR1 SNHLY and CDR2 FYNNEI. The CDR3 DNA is TGTGCCAGCAGGGAGGGGCGTGCCGTTTACGTGCAGTACTTC. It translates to CASREGRAVYVQYF.

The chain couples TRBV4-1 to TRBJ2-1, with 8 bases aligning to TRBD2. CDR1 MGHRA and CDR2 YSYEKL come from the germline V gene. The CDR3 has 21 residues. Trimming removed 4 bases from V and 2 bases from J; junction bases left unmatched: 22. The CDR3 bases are TGCGCCAGCAGCCCCGTTACCACCCGAAAGAGCGGGAGAGGGACCTACAATGAGCAGTTCTTC. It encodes CASSPVTTRKSGRGTYNEQFF.